This TCR beta chain was recorded in a study of identical twins. Study-level results: Within cord blood, abundant beta clonotypes carried fewer insertions, but memory repertoires showed no such trend. Analyses of zero insertions could, in part, be confounded by invariant MAIT and iNKT cells.

TCRdb re-derived calls from the 5' RACE reads in MiXCR, one entry per CDR3 protein. The sample holds some 250,000 distinct CDR3 sequences, 5.5% to 7.5% seen once. This clonotype has at least ten counts. The antigen remains undetermined. Trimming shortened V by 1 base and J by 5 bases, and 11 bases separated the two germline ends. The CDR3 contains 14 residues. These data were likewise used in another study, on T cells expressing NK-cell markers. That work contributes: HCMV seropositivity characterized most of the eight sequenced donors, and seronegativity one.

The sample taken for sequencing was CD8+ T cells sorted from blood. This clonotype originated in a young woman in good health. The V gene is TRBV12-3 or TRBV12-4, the J gene TRBJ2-5, with D possibly being TRBD1 or TRBD2 (5 bases each). The CDR3 sequence: CASSLGGGGETQYF. The CDR3 DNA reads TGTGCCAGCAGTTTAGGTGGGGGTGGGGAGACCCAGTACTTC.